This TCR beta chain is drawn from a study of CD4 T cells in relation to SARS-CoV-2 and coronaviruses. The CDR3 is 15 amino acids. The germline V gene has CDR1 LGHDT and CDR2 YNNKEL (reference sequence). V lost 2 bases, J lost 11 bases, and 19 bases lay in between. Sequenced by immunoSEQ multiplex PCR; TCRdb stores in-frame clones only, minus some. The sample has around 30,000 clones, around 76% seen once; the top ten hold nearly 3.5%. To note about this clone: Its target is not known.

The sequence was collected from an adult with COVID-19. J is TRBJ2-1 and V is TRBV3-1 (or the pseudogene TRBV3-2); D is undetermined. Sequenced input: memory CD4+ T cells from PBMCs, cultured in vitro. Here the CDR3 reads CASSQFGSKNQKQFF. The CDR3 nucleotides are TGTGCCAGCAGCCAATTCGGTTCCAAGAATCAAAAGCAGTTCTTC.